The source of this T cell receptor beta chain is a study of blood T cell repertoires in COVID-19. V was clipped by 6 bases and J by 7 bases; unmatched bases: 10. This CDR3 is 15 amino acids long. The V gene's germline CDR1 is MNHNS and CDR2 SASEGT. Data came from immunoSEQ multiplex PCR; TCRdb stores just in-frame clones and leaves some out. The sample includes a few hundred thousand clones, approximately 87% of them seen just once. Sequences were obtained from peripheral blood. The sequence was collected from a man aged 55 to 70 who had recovered from COVID-19. The rearrangement links TRBV6-1 to TRBJ2-2; 8 bases line up with TRBD2. The CDR3: CASRTGTSSIGELFF. The CDR3 DNA reads as TGTGCCAGCAGAACCGGGACTAGTAGCATCGGGGAGCTGTTTTTT.